These 15 T cell receptor beta chains were sequenced from one sample in a study of CD8 T cells in ankylosing spondylitis. TCRdb fed the 5' RACE reads into MiXCR, producing one record per CDR3 protein. The repertoire has about 340,000 distinct CDR3 sequences, roughly 14% of them found once; the top ten carry 1.1%. Sequenced: blood, either unsorted or a sorted T cell fraction (not recorded which). The receptor source for this set is a male donor with ankylosing spondylitis or in good health (not recorded which).

This chain connects TRBV30 to TRBJ2-7; D might be TRBD1 (5 bases). Trimming cost V 2 bases and J 5 bases, with 16 bases left between them. This CDR3 is 14 amino acids long. CDR1 GTSNPN and CDR2 SVGIG come from the germline V gene (reference sequence). The chain's CDR3 is CAWSPGSPYDEQYF. The CDR3 bases are TGTGCCTGGAGTCCAGGGTCCCCGTACGACGAGCAGTACTTC.

This clonotype has just a few counts. The J gene is TRBJ1-1, the V gene TRBV11-2; maybe TRBD1 (5 bases). The CDR3 contains 15 residues. The V and J ends lost 2 bases and 4 bases respectively, with 14 bases between them. Germline loops: CDR1 SGHAT, CDR2 FQNNGV. This CDR3 reads CASSLKSKGSTEAFF. As DNA, the CDR3 is TGTGCCAGCAGCTTAAAGTCAAAGGGGAGCACTGAAGCTTTCTTT.

This clonotype was seen only a few times. This sequence joins TRBV3-1 and TRBJ2-6; 8 bases line up with TRBD1. Germline-derived CDR1 and CDR2 are LGHDT and YNNKEL (reference sequence). The CDR3 length is 18 residues. V dropped 4 bases and J dropped 0; count of bases not matched to a gene: 8. The CDR3 DNA sequence: TGTGCCAGCAGCCTTAACCCCGGGACAGGCTCTGGGGCCAACGTCCTGACTTTC. The encoded protein is CASSLNPGTGSGANVLTF.

This clonotype occurred a few times. This sequence joins TRBV25-1 and TRBJ1-2; tentatively, D is TRBD1 (5 bases). This CDR3 is 13 amino acids long. Germline loops: CDR1 MGHDK, CDR2 SYGVNS. Deletions cut 6 bases from V and 4 bases from J, with 12 bases between. CDR3 coding DNA: TGTGCCAGCAGCAAGGACACGGTCTATGGCTACACCTTC. Translated: CASSKDTVYGYTF.

This chain links TRBV29-1 with TRBJ2-1, with 9 bases fitting TRBD2. V lost 2 bases, J lost 1 base, and 6 bases stayed unmatched. The CDR3 runs to 16 residues. Looked up from germline, CDR1 is SQVTM and CDR2 is ANQGSEA. CDR3 nucleotide sequence: TGCAGCGTTGAAACCGCAGCGGGAGGATCCTACAATGAGCAGTTCTTC. Protein product: CSVETAAGGSYNEQFF.

The CDR3 region is CASSEGYSGELFF. CDR3 coding DNA: TGTGCCAGCAGTGAAGGGTATAGCGGGGAGCTGTTTTTT. This chain uses TRBV2 with TRBJ2-2; D ambiguous. V lost 1 base to trimming and J lost 7 bases, with 7 bases between them. The germline V gene encodes CDR1 SNHLY and CDR2 FYNNEI. The CDR3 extends over 13 amino acids.

This clonotype has just a few counts. The chain links TRBV29-1 to TRBJ2-1, with 10 bases identical to TRBD2. The CDR3 runs to 15 residues. After removal of 3 bases from V and 10 bases from J, the junction contained 12 bases not matched to a gene. Germline-derived CDR1 and CDR2 are SQVTM and ANQGSEA. The CDR3 loop reads CSVERLAGGSSEQFF. CDR3 sequence (DNA): TGCAGCGTTGAGAGGTTAGCGGGGGGATCATCCGAGCAGTTCTTC.

This clonotype occurred a few times. The chain employs TRBV5-1 and TRBJ2-5, with no clear D. Deletions cut 2 bases from V and 2 bases from J, with 7 bases between. CDR3 length: 13 residues. Looked up from germline, CDR1 is SGHRS and CDR2 is YFSETQ. The CDR3 sequence is CASSFIGQETQYF. In DNA form, the CDR3 reads TGCGCCAGCAGCTTTATTGGTCAAGAGACCCAGTACTTC.

The genes are TRBV5-1 and TRBJ1-4; a weak D match, TRBD1 (5 bases). From germline, CDR1 is SGHRS and CDR2 YFSETQ. The CDR3 spans 14 residues. The V end was cut by 2 bases, the J end by 4 bases, with 9 bases between. CDR3 in amino acids: CASSFGTLNEKLFF. The CDR3 coding sequence is TGCGCCAGCAGCTTCGGGACCCTTAATGAAAAACTGTTTTTT.

This clonotype has only a few counts. The CDR3 bases are TGCGCCAGCAGCTTGCCCAATTGGGACAGAAGAAGCACAGATACGCAGTATTTT. It yields the protein CASSLPNWDRRSTDTQYF. The V call is TRBV5-1, the J call TRBJ2-3, with 7 bases matching TRBD1. The CDR3 spans 18 residues. Losses at the gene ends were 1 base for V and 0 bases for J; bases not matched to a gene: 11. Germline-derived CDR1 and CDR2 are SGHRS and YFSETQ.

This chain links TRBV3-1 with TRBJ2-3; D uncertain. The V gene's germline CDR1 is LGHDT and CDR2 YNNKEL (reference sequence). Trimming removed 0 bases from V and 5 bases from J, with 12 bases in between. There are 15 residues in the CDR3. The CDR3 bases are TGTGCCAGCAGCCAAGATCTATCCCGCGGAGATACGCAGTATTTT. Residues: CASSQDLSRGDTQYF.

V gene TRBV3-1 combines with J gene TRBJ1-3; unclear D gene. Deletions cut 3 bases from V and 2 bases from J, with 2 bases between. CDR1 and CDR2 (germline): LGHDT, YNNKEL (reference sequence). This CDR3 comprises 12 residues. The CDR3 DNA is TGTGCCAGCAGCCATACTGGAAACACCATATATTTT. Encoded protein: CASSHTGNTIYF.

This clonotype was seen only a few times. The chain recombines TRBV29-1 with TRBJ2-4; D is perhaps TRBD1 (6 bases). The CDR3 covers 12 residues. V dropped 6 bases and J dropped 8 bases, with 14 bases sitting between them. Germline CDR1 reads SQVTM; CDR2 reads ANQGSEA. CDR3 bases: TGCAGCGTACAGGGCCCGCGGGACATTCAGTACTTC. It translates to CSVQGPRDIQYF.

The chain carries TRBV20-1 and TRBJ2-1, with 15 positions matching TRBD2. The CDR3 is made up of 14 amino acids. Germline values: CDR1 DFQATT, CDR2 SNEGSKA (reference sequence). The junction had 5 bases not matched to a gene; V was cut back by 6 bases and J by 8 bases. In DNA form, the CDR3 reads TGCAGTGCACCGGGACTAGCGGGAGGAGATGAGCAGTTCTTC. This encodes CSAPGLAGGDEQFF.

Only a few counts were recorded for this clonotype. The chain recombines TRBV10-3 with TRBJ1-1, with D hard to call. CDR3 length equals 10 residues. CDR1 and CDR2 (germline): ENHRY, SYGVKD. Deletions cut 11 bases from V and 6 bases from J, with 10 bases between. CDR3 DNA sequence: TGTGCCTCCCTTGGGGCTGAAGCTTTCTTT. It is translated as CASLGAEAFF.